Presented here are 29 T cell receptor beta chains from one specimen sequenced in a study of cytomegalovirus exposure and HLA in healthy donors (dated by TCRdb to about 2017). The method was the immunoSEQ multiplex PCR assay. For the multiplex PCR, a mixture combining 60 forward primers for TCR Vbeta segments and 13 reverse primers for TCR Jbeta segments was used. TCRdb holds this immuneACCESS table with in-frame rearrangements only. Some clones are missing; in checked studies, unresolved V genes explain under half, and the rest has no known cause. In all, the sample holds 250,000 to 300,000 clones, and approximately 84% of those were seen once. Of the sample, more than 1.5% falls within the top ten clones. Sequenced sample: PBMCs. The source is a woman in her forties in good health and CMV-seropositive.

The rearrangement uses TRBV6-1 and TRBJ2-5; 8 nucleotides line up with TRBD1. Per germline, CDR1 MNHNS and CDR2 SASEGT. The V segment lost 6 bases and the J segment 1 base; nucleotides outside the gene matches: 1. CDR3 length equals 13 residues. The CDR3 loop is CASSRGRQETQYF. DNA of the CDR3: TGTGCCAGCAGCAGGGGGCGCCAAGAGACCCAGTACTTC.

The chain joins TRBV6-5 to TRBJ1-4; 10 nucleotides align to TRBD1. The CDR3 has 14 amino acids. Germline loops: CDR1 MNHEY, CDR2 SVGAGI. J gave up 7 bases and V 2 bases, and 1 base lay outside the gene matches. The CDR3 DNA reads as TGTGCCAGCAGTTACAGGACAGGGGGTGAAAAACTGTTTTTT. It is translated as CASSYRTGGEKLFF.

The rearrangement links TRBV29-1 to TRBJ2-5; TRBD2 agrees at 7 bases. V lost 6 bases, J lost 4 bases, and 11 bases stayed unmatched. Per the germline V gene, CDR1 is SQVTM and CDR2 is ANQGSEA. This CDR3 contains 14 residues. The CDR3 DNA reads as TGCAGCGTCGGGGGGACGGCCCAGCGAGAGACCCAGTACTTC. It specifies CSVGGTAQRETQYF.

The rearrangement links TRBV30 to TRBJ2-2, with no clear D. V dropped 3 bases and J dropped 6 bases, with 14 bases sitting between them. The CDR3 consists of 14 residues. CDR1 is GTSNPN and CDR2 is SVGIG in the germline V gene (reference sequence). The CDR3 region has the DNA TGTGCCTGGAGCCACGGTTCGGTGGCCGGGGAGCTGTTTTTT. It translates to CAWSHGSVAGELFF.

This clone showed up just a few times. This rearrangement joins TRBV11-2 to TRBJ2-7; D remains unclear. CDR3 length: 13 residues. The germline V and J ends were trimmed by 1 base and 4 bases, with 8 bases remaining between them. CDR1 is SGHAT and CDR2 is FQNNGV in the germline V gene. In nucleotides, the CDR3 is TGTGCCAGCAGCTTAGTTTTCAGTTACGAGCAGTACTTC. It encodes CASSLVFSYEQYF.

V usage is TRBV27 and J usage is TRBJ2-7; D might be TRBD1 (5 bases). The CDR3 loop spans 13 amino acids. V lost 2 bases and J 3 bases, leaving 8 bases between the germline ends. Germline CDR1 MNHEY, CDR2 SMNVEV (reference sequence). CDR3 nucleotide sequence: TGTGCCAGCAGTTTAAAAAGGGGCTACGAGCAGTACTTC. Translation: CASSLKRGYEQYF.

The chain has TRBV5-1 and TRBJ2-1, with TRBD2 identical over 8 bases. The germline V gene has CDR1 SGHRS and CDR2 YFSETQ. This CDR3 region has 15 residues. Trimming cost V 1 base and J 7 bases; bases outside gene matches: 7. CDR3 coding DNA: TGCGCCAGCAGCTTGATACTAGCGGTACATAATGAGCAGTTCTTC. Its translation is CASSLILAVHNEQFF.

The chain has TRBV5-1 and TRBJ2-7; 10 bases are shared with TRBD2. The CDR3 spans 20 residues. Per the germline V gene, CDR1 is SGHRS and CDR2 is YFSETQ. V lost 4 bases to trimming and J lost 0 bases; unmatched junction nucleotides: 19. The CDR3 bases are TGCGCCAGCAGCCTACAATTAGCGGGAGGCCCCCTCTTAAGCTCCTACGAGCAGTACTTC. This gives the protein CASSLQLAGGPLLSSYEQYF. The full variable domain, with the rest looked up from reference TRBV5-1 and TRBJ2-7, is KAGVTQTPRYLIKTRGQQVTLSCSPISGHRSVSWYQQTPGQGLQFLFEYFSETQRNKGNFPGRFSGRQFSNSRSEMNVSTLELGDSALYLCASSLQLAGGPLLSSYEQYFGPGTRLTVT.

The V and J genes are TRBV25-1 and TRBJ1-4; 9 bases align to TRBD1. This CDR3 is 16 amino acids long. CDR1 and CDR2 (germline): MGHDK, SYGVNS. After removal of 1 base from V and 7 bases from J, the junction contained 7 bases not matched to a gene. The CDR3 region is CASSEFRGQGAEKLFF. CDR3 bases: TGTGCCAGCAGTGAATTCCGGGGACAGGGTGCTGAAAAACTGTTTTTT.

Of note for this clone: The sample carries other DNA sequences with the same CDR3. The V and J genes are TRBV5-1 and TRBJ2-1; 7 positions agree with TRBD2. In germline, CDR1 is SGHRS, CDR2 YFSETQ. The CDR3 runs 14 residues. V lost 0 bases and J lost 5; bases outside the gene matches: 2. CDR3 in amino acids: CASSLGLADNEQFF. CDR3 coding DNA: TGCGCCAGCAGCTTGGGACTAGCAGACAATGAGCAGTTCTTC.

J is TRBJ2-6 and V is TRBV7-3; D is unclear. Germline V CDR1 and CDR2: SGHTA, FQGTGA. This CDR3 is built from 15 residues. Trimming stripped 7 bases from V and 0 bases from J, with 10 bases between. The CDR3 coding sequence is TGTGCCAGCACCGATCGAGTCTCTGGGGCCAACGTCCTGACTTTC. Translating it yields CASTDRVSGANVLTF.

The chain is built from TRBV5-1 and TRBJ2-5, with D possibly TRBD2 on 6 matching bases. CDR1 and CDR2 (germline): SGHRS, YFSETQ. The V gene lost 0 bases and the J gene lost 4 bases, with 10 bases spanning the gap. The length of the CDR3 is 14 residues. The CDR3 region has the DNA TGCGCCAGCAGCTTGGTGGGGAGGACAGAGACCCAGTACTTC. This gives the protein CASSLVGRTETQYF.

This chain connects TRBV6-6 to TRBJ2-7; 7 bases are a match to TRBD1. Per the germline V gene, CDR1 is MNHNY and CDR2 is SVGAGI (reference sequence). Unmatched junction bases numbered 17, after V lost 8 bases and J lost 10 bases. The CDR3 spans 14 residues. Here the CDR3 DNA reads TGTGCCAGCGGTATAGGCCAGGGGGTTGCGGAACAGTACTTC. As protein: CASGIGQGVAEQYF.

Points on this clone: At one boundary the junction diverges from the germline segment, which might be a read error. The chain uses TRBV7-9 and TRBJ1-4; 7 nucleotides match TRBD1. The CDR3 spans 16 residues. CDR1 is SEHNR and CDR2 is FQNEAQ in the germline V gene (reference sequence). The CDR3 here is CSSSLARGPVNEKLFF. DNA for the CDR3: TGTTCCAGCAGCTTGGCGAGGGGGCCGGTTAATGAAAAACTGTTTTTT.

Written as DNA, the CDR3 is TGTGCCAGCAGTCCCGGTGGGGGGAGCCAGGGTGAGCAGTACTTC. Translating gives CASSPGGGSQGEQYF. V usage is TRBV27 and J usage is TRBJ2-7, with D possibly TRBD2 on 6 matching bases. This CDR3 is 15 amino acids long. The germline V gene has CDR1 MNHEY and CDR2 SMNVEV (reference sequence). The V end lost 5 bases, the J end lost 7 bases, and 21 bases lay between the germline ends.

The chain combines TRBV5-6 with TRBJ2-7; 8 bases agree with TRBD2. The germline V gene encodes CDR1 SGHDT and CDR2 YYEEEE. The trim removed 1 base at V and 4 bases at J, leaving 4 bases unmatched. This CDR3 region has 14 residues. The CDR3 loop reads CASSLFPSGYEQYF. The CDR3 DNA sequence: TGTGCCAGCAGCTTGTTTCCTAGCGGGTACGAGCAGTACTTC.

This chain connects TRBV7-2 to TRBJ1-2; D may be TRBD1 (6 bases). This CDR3 contains 16 residues. Trimming cost V 0 bases and J 8 bases, with 19 bases left between them. CDR1 SGHTA and CDR2 FQGNSA come from the germline V gene. The CDR3 reads CASSLARGNRESGYTF. The CDR3 DNA follows: TGTGCCAGCAGCTTAGCTAGGGGGAACAGGGAGTCGGGCTACACCTTC.

The chain couples TRBV25-1 to TRBJ2-7; D perhaps matches TRBD2 (5 bases). The CDR3 sequence is 17 residues long. CDR1 is MGHDK, CDR2 SYGVNS, per germline. The V end was cut by 2 bases, the J end by 3 bases, with 20 bases between. The DNA of the CDR3 is TGTGCCAGCAGTGAAATCTCCCTCAGCGGCTCCAACTACGAGCAGTACTTC. Its protein is CASSEISLSGSNYEQYF.

This chain joins TRBV11-3 and TRBJ2-1; 8 nucleotides agree with TRBD2. From germline, CDR1 is SGHNT and CDR2 YENEEA. The CDR3 consists of 13 residues. V lost 0 bases to trimming and J lost 14 bases; unmatched junction nucleotides: 6. The CDR3 region has the DNA TGTGCCAGCAGCTTAGATCCGGGTAGCGGGAAGTTCTTC. It codes for CASSLDPGSGKFF.

The genes are TRBV30 and TRBJ1-2; 10 bases fit TRBD1. This CDR3 has 15 amino acids. V shed 0 bases, J shed 6 bases, and the junction held 7 bases outside the gene matches. The germline gives CDR1 GTSNPN, CDR2 SVGIG (reference sequence). The CDR3: CAWSVVDRGRDGYTF. The CDR3 coding sequence is TGTGCCTGGAGTGTGGTAGACAGGGGGCGGGATGGCTACACCTTC.

This clone was observed a single time. The CDR3 DNA follows: TGTGCCAGCAGTTACTCGACTTCCCCCGCGGATACGCAGTATTTT. Translated, it gives CASSYSTSPADTQYF. The V and J genes are TRBV6-5 and TRBJ2-3; no definite D call. The CDR3 length is 15 residues. Between the trimmed V and J ends, which lost 0 bases and 6 bases, there was a span of 13 bases. Germline CDR1 MNHEY, CDR2 SVGAGI.

The chain combines TRBV7-9 with TRBJ2-2; D is perhaps TRBD2 (5 bases). The CDR3 consists of 14 residues. The germline V gene has CDR1 SEHNR and CDR2 FQNEAQ (reference sequence). Deletions cut 3 bases from V and 1 base from J, with 6 bases between. In nucleotides, the CDR3 is TGTGCCAGCAGCTTGGCGGGGAACACCGGGGAGCTGTTTTTT. Its protein product is CASSLAGNTGELFF. The whole variable domain, remainder taken from reference TRBV7-9 and TRBJ2-2, is DTGVSQNPRHKITKRGQNVTFRCDPISEHNRLYWYRQTLGQGPEFLTYFQNEAQLEKSRLLSDRFSAERPKGSFSTLEIQRTEQGDSAMYLCASSLAGNTGELFFGEGSRLTVL.

Only a few counts were recorded for this clone. The rearrangement links TRBV7-2 to TRBJ2-7; possible D gene TRBD2, 6 bases. Trimming left V 0 bases short and J 3 bases short, with 9 bases between. CDR3 length: 14 amino acids. CDR1 is SGHTA, CDR2 FQGNSA, per germline. In nucleotides, the CDR3 is TGTGCCAGCAGCTTAGCGCCGGGAGTCTACGAGCAGTACTTC. Amino acid sequence: CASSLAPGVYEQYF.

J is TRBJ2-7 and V is TRBV18; D is unclear. This CDR3 contains 14 residues. Trimming took off 2 bases at V and 6 bases at J, with 14 bases between the two ends. Germline V gene lookup returns CDR1 KGHSH and CDR2 LQKENI. The CDR3 protein is CASSPAPGPVEQYF. CDR3 nucleotides: TGTGCCAGCTCACCAGCCCCAGGTCCTGTCGAGCAGTACTTC.

The J gene is TRBJ2-1, the V gene TRBV5-1, with D possibly TRBD1 on 6 matching bases. V was cut by 4 bases and J by 5 bases, with 13 bases left in between. The CDR3 consists of 14 residues. Germline V gene data show CDR1 as SGHRS and CDR2 as YFSETQ. CDR3 in DNA: TGCGCCAGCAGCCAGGGGATGATGGACAATGAGCAGTTCTTC. It yields the protein CASSQGMMDNEQFF.

This clone was recorded only once. The rearrangement uses TRBV6-4 and TRBJ2-2, with 13 bases identical to TRBD2. V dropped 5 bases and J dropped 6; count of bases not matched to a gene: 3. The CDR3 totals 15 residues. Germline assignment: CDR1 MRHNA and CDR2 SNTAGT. The CDR3 is CASSLGLAGAGELFF. The CDR3 nucleotides read TGTGCCAGCAGTTTAGGACTAGCGGGAGCCGGGGAGCTGTTTTTT.

The V call is TRBV27, the J call TRBJ2-7, with TRBD1 identical over 8 bases. The J segment lost 1 base and the V segment lost 6 bases, leaving 5 bases of the junction unmatched. CDR1 is MNHEY, CDR2 SMNVEV, per germline (reference sequence). The CDR3 runs to 14 residues. CDR3 sequence (DNA): TGTGCCAGCAGCATTAGGACAGGGTCCTACGAGCAGTACTTC. This codes for CASSIRTGSYEQYF.

The chain uses TRBV4-3 and TRBJ2-5, with D hard to call. Germline CDR1 LGHNA, CDR2 YSLEER. The CDR3 runs to 15 residues. Trimming took 1 base from V and 1 from J, leaving 10 bases between them. The CDR3 is CASSQAAAPQETQYF. CDR3 DNA: TGCGCCAGCAGCCAAGCCGCAGCGCCCCAAGAGACCCAGTACTTC.

The chain employs TRBV30 and TRBJ2-5, with 9 bases matching TRBD2. Unmatched junction bases numbered 7, after V lost 0 bases and J lost 2 bases. Germline CDR1 is GTSNPN and CDR2 is SVGIG (reference sequence). The CDR3 covers 16 residues. The CDR3 DNA follows: TGTGCCTGGAGTGTAAAGGGCGGGAGGGCGCAAGAGACCCAGTACTTC. Amino acid sequence: CAWSVKGGRAQETQYF. Full variable domain (remainder filled in from reference TRBV30 and TRBJ2-5): SQTIHQWPATLVQPVGSPLSLECTVEGTSNPNLYWYRQAAGRGLQLLFYSVGIGQISSEVPQNLSASRPQDRQFILSSKKLLLSDSGFYLCAWSVKGGRAQETQYFGPGTRLLVL.